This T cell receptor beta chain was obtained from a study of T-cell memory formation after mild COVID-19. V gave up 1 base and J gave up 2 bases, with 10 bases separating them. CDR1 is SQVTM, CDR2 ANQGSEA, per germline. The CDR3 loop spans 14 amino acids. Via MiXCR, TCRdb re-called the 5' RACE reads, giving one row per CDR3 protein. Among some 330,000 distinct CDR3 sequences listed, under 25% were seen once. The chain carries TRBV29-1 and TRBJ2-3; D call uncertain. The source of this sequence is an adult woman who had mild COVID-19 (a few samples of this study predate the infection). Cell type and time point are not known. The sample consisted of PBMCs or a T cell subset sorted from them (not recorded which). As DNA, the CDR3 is TGCAGCGTTGAAGGGCGGCTTTACACAGATACGCAGTATTTT. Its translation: CSVEGRLYTDTQYF.